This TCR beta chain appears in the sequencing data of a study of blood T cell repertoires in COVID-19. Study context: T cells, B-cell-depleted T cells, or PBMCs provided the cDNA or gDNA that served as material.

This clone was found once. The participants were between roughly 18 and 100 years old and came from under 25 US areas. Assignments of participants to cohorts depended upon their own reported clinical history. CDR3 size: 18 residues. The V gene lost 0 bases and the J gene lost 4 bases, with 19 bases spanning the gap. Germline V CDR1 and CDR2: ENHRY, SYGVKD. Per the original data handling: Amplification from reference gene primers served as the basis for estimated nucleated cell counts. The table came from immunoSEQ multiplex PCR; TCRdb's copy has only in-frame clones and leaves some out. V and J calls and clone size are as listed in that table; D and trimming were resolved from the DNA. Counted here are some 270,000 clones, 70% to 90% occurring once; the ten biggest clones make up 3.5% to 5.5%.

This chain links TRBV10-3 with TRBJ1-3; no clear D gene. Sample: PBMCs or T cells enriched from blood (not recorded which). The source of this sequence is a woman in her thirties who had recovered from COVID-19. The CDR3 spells CAISESKETALPGNTIYF. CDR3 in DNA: TGTGCCATCAGTGAGTCGAAGGAAACAGCCCTCCCAGGAAACACCATATATTTT.